These 20 T cell receptor beta chains were all obtained from the same sample, sequenced in a study of chemoradiotherapy in HPV16-positive cancers. The data were produced by immunoSEQ multiplex PCR, yet TCRdb's version contains in-frame clones alone and is incomplete. Here the sample spans about 13,000 clones, roughly 88% being singletons. The sample was blood, taken from a patient who underwent chemoradiotherapy. Receptors were obtained from a human donor with HPV-associated anogenital cancer.

J is TRBJ2-3 and V is TRBV18; D ambiguous. Germline V lookup: CDR1 KGHSH, CDR2 LQKENI. The V gene lost 2 bases and the J gene lost 2 bases, with 11 bases spanning the gap. CDR3 length: 15 residues. CDR3 loop: CASSPSSGSTDTQYF. In DNA form, the CDR3 reads TGTGCCAGCTCACCATCGTCCGGATCCACAGATACGCAGTATTTT.

The V and J genes are TRBV27 and TRBJ2-4; D not resolved. Germline V gives CDR1 MNHEY, CDR2 SMNVEV (reference sequence). The CDR3 extends over 12 amino acids. V lost 3 bases to trimming and J lost 2 bases, with 2 bases between them. The CDR3 loop is CASSFTKNIQYF. As DNA, the CDR3 is TGTGCCAGCAGTTTCACCAAAAACATTCAGTACTTC.

This chain links TRBV12-5 with TRBJ1-5; TRBD1 matches at 7 bases. The CDR3 spans 14 residues. Germline trimming cut 2 bases from V and 4 bases from J; bases unmatched to any gene: 2. Germline loops: CDR1 LGHNT, CDR2 FRNRAP. Written as DNA, the CDR3 is TGTGCTAGTGGTTTGACAGGGGTTAATCAGCCCCAGCATTTT. It is translated as CASGLTGVNQPQHF.

V usage is TRBV5-1 and J usage is TRBJ2-5, with 9 nucleotides matching TRBD1. This CDR3 spans 14 amino acids. The ends lost 0 bases at V and 4 bases at J; junction bases unmatched: 1. Germline lookup yields CDR1 SGHRS and CDR2 YFSETQ. The CDR3 spells CASSLGGQGETQYF. CDR3 DNA sequence: TGCGCCAGCAGCTTGGGGGGACAGGGAGAGACCCAGTACTTC.

The rearrangement links TRBV15 to TRBJ1-5; 7 bases line up with TRBD1. Unmatched junction bases numbered 8, after V lost 3 bases and J lost 0 bases. CDR1 is LNHNV and CDR2 is YYDKDF in the germline V gene (reference sequence). There are 17 residues in the CDR3. CDR3 coding DNA: TGTGCCACCAGCAGCGACAGGGTTTCAATTAGCAATCAGCCCCAGCATTTT. This sequence encodes CATSSDRVSISNQPQHF.

V gene TRBV10-3 combines with J gene TRBJ2-1; the D gene could be TRBD1 or TRBD2 (5 bases each). Germline V gene sequence: CDR1 ENHRY, CDR2 SYGVKD. The CDR3 contains 16 residues. Trimming removed 0 bases from V and 0 bases from J, with 9 bases in between. The CDR3 DNA follows: TGTGCCATCAGTGAGTCGGCAGGGAGCTCCTACAATGAGCAGTTCTTC. Its translation: CAISESAGSSYNEQFF.

The chain links TRBV9 to TRBJ1-3; D uncertain. Between the trimmed V and J ends, which lost 0 bases and 1 base, there was a span of 8 bases. Per germline, CDR1 SGDLS and CDR2 YYNGEE. The CDR3 consists of 15 residues. The CDR3 is CASSVEEESGNTIYF. The CDR3 DNA reads as TGTGCCAGCAGCGTAGAGGAGGAGTCTGGAAACACCATATATTTT.

This clone appeared once. J is TRBJ2-3 and V is TRBV9; 7 bases align to TRBD1. J was trimmed by 2 bases and V by 0 bases; bases with no gene match: 6. This CDR3 region has 16 residues. Germline assignment: CDR1 SGDLS and CDR2 YYNGEE. Here the CDR3 reads CASSVGPGGPTDTQYF. CDR3 in DNA: TGTGCCAGCAGCGTAGGCCCAGGGGGACCCACAGATACGCAGTATTTT.

The CDR3 DNA sequence: TGTGCCAGCAGCTCTGACGACAGGGGAAAGACCCAGTACTTC. Protein: CASSSDDRGKTQYF. The chain joins TRBV7-6 to TRBJ2-5, with TRBD1 identical over 8 bases. The CDR3 contains 14 residues. With 4 bases clipped from V and 6 bases from J, the junction kept 7 bases outside the gene matches. Looked up from germline, CDR1 is SGHVS and CDR2 is FNYEAQ.

This clone was detected a few times. The chain has TRBV5-6 and TRBJ2-1; D is possibly TRBD1 (6 bases). There are 13 residues in the CDR3. Germline CDR1 and CDR2: SGHDT and YYEEEE. Trimming left V 4 bases short and J 14 bases short, with 19 bases between. CDR3 nucleotides: TGTGCCAGCAGCCCTACAGGGCGAGTCTTTAAGTTCTTC. Translated: CASSPTGRVFKFF.

The rearrangement uses TRBV6-1 and TRBJ2-7; D possibly corresponds to TRBD1 (6 bases). The CDR3 length is 12 residues. Germline CDR1 MNHNS, CDR2 SASEGT. Trimming left V 7 bases short and J 1 base short, with 8 bases between. As DNA, the CDR3 is TGTGCCAGCACCGGACAGTCCTACGAGCAGTACGTC. Its protein is CASTGQSYEQYV.

The J gene is TRBJ1-1, the V gene TRBV19, with D maybe TRBD1 (6 bases). The CDR3 loop spans 14 amino acids. The germline CDR1 and CDR2 sequences are LNHDA and SQIVND (reference sequence). The V end lost 4 bases, the J end lost 0 bases, and 9 bases lay between the germline ends. CDR3 sequence (DNA): TGTGCCAGTAGTAGAGACAGGTTGAACACTGAAGCTTTCTTT. Encoded protein: CASSRDRLNTEAFF. Complete variable domain (other parts from reference TRBV19 and TRBJ1-1): DGGITQSPKYLFRKEGQNVTLSCEQNLNHDAMYWYRQDPGQGLRLIYYSQIVNDFQKGDIAEGYSVSREKKESFPLTVTSAQKNPTAFYLCASSRDRLNTEAFFGQGTRLTVV.

V usage is TRBV30 and J usage is TRBJ2-2; D is unclear. CDR1 and CDR2 (germline): GTSNPN, SVGIG (reference sequence). V was pared by 1 base and J by 1 base, with 10 bases between. The CDR3 has 15 amino acids. As DNA, the CDR3 is TGTGCCTGGAGTGGTTTGGGTTTGAACACCGGGGAGCTGTTTTTT. This translates into CAWSGLGLNTGELFF.

This clone has just one count. The chain couples TRBV19 to TRBJ1-2, with 11 bases aligning to TRBD1. Germline values: CDR1 LNHDA, CDR2 SQIVND (reference sequence). This CDR3 region has 16 residues. V shed 5 bases, J shed 3 bases, and the junction held 8 bases outside the gene matches. CDR3 in DNA: TGTGCCAGTAGTCTAGGACAGGGGGCTGAGCACTATGGCTACACCTTC. It yields the protein CASSLGQGAEHYGYTF.

The chain joins TRBV6-1 to TRBJ2-7; TRBD2 aligns across 11 bases. Germline assignment: CDR1 MNHNS and CDR2 SASEGT. Unmatched junction bases numbered 14, after V lost 4 bases and J lost 3 bases. The CDR3 length is 18 residues. CDR3 coding DNA: TGTGCCAGCAGTGCACTAGCGGGGGATTTAACGGGAGGCTACGAGCAGTACTTC. Amino acids: CASSALAGDLTGGYEQYF.

This chain links TRBV19 with TRBJ2-6; no clear D gene. Looked up from germline, CDR1 is LNHDA and CDR2 is SQIVND (reference sequence). V was shortened by 5 bases and J by 4 bases, with 12 bases between the two germline ends. The CDR3 loop spans 15 amino acids. The CDR3 loop is CASSQRSAGANVLTF. Written as DNA, the CDR3 is TGTGCCAGTAGTCAACGTAGTGCCGGGGCCAACGTCCTGACTTTC.

The chain has TRBV7-8 and TRBJ1-2; D is undetermined. This CDR3 region has 13 residues. V dropped 0 bases and J dropped 11 bases, with 13 bases sitting between them. CDR1 is SGHVS, CDR2 FQNEAQ, per germline. The CDR3 spells CASSLAGSGWYTF. The CDR3 coding sequence is TGTGCCAGCAGCTTAGCCGGTTCGGGTTGGTACACCTTC.

The gene calls are TRBV28 and TRBJ2-6; D unresolved. Germline CDR1 reads MDHEN; CDR2 reads SYDVKM. The CDR3 sequence is 15 residues long. Trimming left V 6 bases short and J 2 bases short, with 11 bases between. The CDR3 sequence is CASSPIGTGANVLTF. The CDR3 DNA sequence: TGTGCCAGCAGCCCGATAGGGACTGGGGCCAACGTCCTGACTTTC.

This chain links TRBV9 with TRBJ1-1, with D possibly TRBD1 on 5 matching bases. Per the germline V gene, CDR1 is SGDLS and CDR2 is YYNGEE. The CDR3 spans 16 residues. V lost 0 bases and J lost 3, with 15 bases in between. This CDR3 is CASSVGIRGEDTEAFF. The CDR3 DNA follows: TGTGCCAGCAGCGTAGGAATTCGAGGGGAAGACACTGAAGCTTTCTTT.

V is TRBV9 and J is TRBJ2-3; 9 bases line up with TRBD2. With 4 bases clipped from V and 1 base from J, the junction kept 4 bases outside the gene matches. Per the germline V gene, CDR1 is SGDLS and CDR2 is YYNGEE. The CDR3 is 15 residues long. CDR3 protein: CASSLRLAGTDTQYF. CDR3 sequence (DNA): TGTGCCAGCAGCTTACGACTAGCGGGCACAGATACGCAGTATTTT.